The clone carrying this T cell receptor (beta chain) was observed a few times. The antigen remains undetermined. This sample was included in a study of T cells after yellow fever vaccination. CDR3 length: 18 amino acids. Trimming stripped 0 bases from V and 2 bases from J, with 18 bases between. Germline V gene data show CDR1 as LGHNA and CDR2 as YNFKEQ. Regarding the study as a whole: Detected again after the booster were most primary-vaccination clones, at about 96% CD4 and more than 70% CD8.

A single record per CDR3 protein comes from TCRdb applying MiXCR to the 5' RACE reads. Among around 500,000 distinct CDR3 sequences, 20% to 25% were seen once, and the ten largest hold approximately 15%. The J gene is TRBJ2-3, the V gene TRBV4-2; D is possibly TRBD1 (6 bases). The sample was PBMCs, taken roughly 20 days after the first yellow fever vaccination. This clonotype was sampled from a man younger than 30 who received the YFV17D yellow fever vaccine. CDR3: CASSQEIWATGNTDTQYF. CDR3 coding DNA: TGTGCCAGCAGCCAAGAAATCTGGGCCACAGGGAACACAGATACGCAGTATTTT.